The sequence of this TCR beta chain was determined in a study of cytomegalovirus exposure and HLA in healthy donors. Findings of the study overall: The authors assumed roughly uniform sequencing depth across donors for presence/absence analyses. TCR beta V- and J-gene trimming was later associated with a missense DCLRE1C variant. Indistinguishable V segments, including TRBV6-2 and TRBV6-3, were excluded.

The junction had 3 bases not matched to a gene; V was cut back by 6 bases and J by 3 bases. The CDR3 covers 14 residues. Germline-derived CDR1 and CDR2 are MNHNS and SASEGT. These donors counted as nominally healthy when sampled, but unrecorded immune exposures were likely. About this clone itself: Its antigen is as yet unknown.

The PCR used 60 Vbeta and 13 Jbeta primers. Some clones are missing from TCRdb's copy, which holds only in-frame ones; the method was immunoSEQ multiplex PCR. In the table there are about 270,000 clones, about 66% of which are singletons. The gene calls are TRBV6-1 and TRBJ2-1; 9 positions agree with TRBD2. The receptor comes from a female donor in good health and CMV-seronegative. Input material: PBMCs. The CDR3 loop reads CASRVAGDYNEQFF. CDR3 coding DNA: TGTGCCAGCAGGGTAGCGGGAGACTACAATGAGCAGTTCTTC.